The entry below describes one T cell receptor (beta chain). Its antigen is unidentified. Germline V gives CDR1 WSHSY, CDR2 SAAADI. The V gene lost 1 base and the J gene lost 8 bases, with 6 bases spanning the gap. The CDR3 is 13 amino acids. The data derive from a study of cytomegalovirus exposure and HLA in healthy donors. Whole-study results and caveats: With high specificity and sensitivity, the classifier reportedly diagnosed cytomegalovirus status. Most CMV-associated TCR beta chains were later found to appear HLA-restricted.

PCR employed 60 Vbeta and 13 Jbeta primers. Method: immunoSEQ multiplex PCR; TCRdb's copy keeps in-frame clones and lacks some. This table has 90,000 to 140,000 clones, 75% to 90% appearing once. The chain combines TRBV10-2 with TRBJ1-6; D is undetermined. The receptor was derived from a man aged 30-40 years in good health and CMV-seropositive. The source material was PBMCs. DNA for the CDR3: TGCGCCAGCAGTGAGTGGGAGGATTCACCCCTCCACTTT. Translated: CASSEWEDSPLHF.